The 22 T cell receptor beta chains listed next were all sequenced from one sample in a study of PD-L1 blockade in urothelial cancer (dated by TCRdb to 2016 to 2017). Reading the label with the study, this specimen's time point is: pretreatment peripheral blood. Libraries came from the immunoSEQ multiplex PCR assay. TCRdb mirrors the immuneACCESS table, restricted to in-frame sequences. Some clones are absent from its copies; in checked studies, under half trace to an unresolved V gene, and the reason for the others is unknown. This sample comprises approximately 50,000 clones, around four fifths of them detected only once. Together, the top ten hold about 3% of the sample. Specimen: PBMCs, collected around atezolizumab (anti-PD-L1) treatment. The receptor set was obtained from a man in his 70s with urothelial cancer.

This chain connects TRBV6-5 to TRBJ2-6; the D gene is possibly TRBD2 (5 bases). This CDR3 region has 15 residues. V lost 10 bases and J 1 base, leaving 14 bases between the germline ends. From germline, CDR1 is MNHEY and CDR2 SVGAGI. The CDR3, as DNA: TGTGCCACTCATCCACGGGGTTCTGGGGCCAACGTCCTGACTTTC. Protein product: CATHPRGSGANVLTF.

This clone came up once. The chain couples TRBV7-8 to TRBJ1-4; TRBD1 matches at 7 bases. The CDR3 is made up of 15 amino acids. CDR1 and CDR2 (germline): SGHVS, FQNEAQ. Unmatched junction bases numbered 17, after V lost 4 bases and J lost 15 bases. CDR3 nucleotide sequence: TGTGCCAGCAGCTCATCCTACAGGGAGTCGGACAGGTTGTTTTTT. Encoded protein: CASSSSYRESDRLFF.

The chain's CDR3 is CASSLAGGYQETQYF. The CDR3 DNA reads TGTGCCAGCAGCTTAGCTGGGGGGTACCAAGAGACCCAGTACTTC. The genes are TRBV7-8 and TRBJ2-5; D possibly corresponds to TRBD2 (6 bases). This CDR3 spans 15 amino acids. V lost 0 bases, J lost 0 bases, and 8 bases lay in between. Germline assignment: CDR1 SGHVS and CDR2 FQNEAQ.

V gene TRBV19 combines with J gene TRBJ2-5; 9 bases are shared with TRBD2. V shed 1 base and J 2 bases; nucleotides not matched to a gene: 8. This CDR3 has 17 residues. Germline lookup yields CDR1 LNHDA and CDR2 SQIVND (reference sequence). The CDR3 nucleotides are TGTGCCAGTAGTATAGGGGGTAGCGGGAGCGTACAAGAGACCCAGTACTTC. Its protein is CASSIGGSGSVQETQYF.

This clone was counted a few times. This sequence joins TRBV28 and TRBJ1-3, with 7 bases lining up with TRBD1. Unmatched junction bases numbered 12, after V lost 6 bases and J lost 4 bases. CDR3 length: 16 amino acids. Germline CDR1 MDHEN, CDR2 SYDVKM. CDR3 loop: CASSPSGTAIGNTIYF. The DNA for the CDR3 is TGTGCCAGCAGCCCCTCAGGGACAGCAATCGGAAACACCATATATTTT.

The chain has TRBV2 and TRBJ2-7; perhaps TRBD1 as D (8 bases). V lost 8 bases, J lost 2 bases, and 16 bases lay in between. Germline V gene lookup returns CDR1 SNHLY and CDR2 FYNNEI. The CDR3 runs 14 residues. The CDR3 DNA reads as TGTGCCAGCGTAGGACAGGGAGGGCCCTACGAGCAGTACTTC. The encoded protein is CASVGQGGPYEQYF.

The chain couples TRBV4-1 to TRBJ2-3, with TRBD1 as a possible D gene (5 bases). Trimming took off 1 base at V and 0 bases at J, with 14 bases between the two ends. The CDR3 contains 17 residues. The germline V gene has CDR1 MGHRA and CDR2 YSYEKL. The CDR3 bases are TGCGCCAGCAGCCAAGCCCAGACAGTGACCAGCACAGATACGCAGTATTTT. Protein sequence: CASSQAQTVTSTDTQYF.

The chain uses TRBV10-3 and TRBJ2-3; D is undetermined. V was trimmed by 11 bases and J by 0 bases, leaving 12 bases between them. This CDR3 has 13 residues. In germline, CDR1 is ENHRY, CDR2 SYGVKD. The CDR3: CASHTYSTDTQYF. As DNA, the CDR3 is TGTGCCTCCCACACGTATAGCACAGATACGCAGTATTTT.

The V gene is TRBV27, the J gene TRBJ2-7; possibly TRBD2 for D (5 bases). The CDR3 length is 14 residues. V lost 5 bases and J lost 4, with 15 bases in between. Per germline, CDR1 MNHEY and CDR2 SMNVEV (reference sequence). In DNA, the CDR3 is TGTGCCAGCAGTCCCCGGGGTAGCTCTTACGAGCAGTACTTC. Translated: CASSPRGSSYEQYF.

This clone was counted between two and nine times. This CDR3 is CAWTGGREKLFF. In DNA, the CDR3 is TGTGCCTGGACCGGAGGGCGGGAAAAACTGTTTTTT. The gene calls are TRBV30 and TRBJ1-4; no clear D. V was cut by 4 bases and J by 8 bases, with 11 bases left in between. The germline V gene has CDR1 GTSNPN and CDR2 SVGIG (reference sequence). The CDR3 loop spans 12 amino acids.

The rearrangement uses TRBV7-6 and TRBJ2-3; D uncertain. CDR3 length: 11 amino acids. Germline CDR1 reads SGHVS; CDR2 reads FNYEAQ. The V and J ends lost 5 bases and 6 bases respectively, with 6 bases between them. CDR3 in amino acids: CASSLQDTQYF. The CDR3 nucleotides read TGTGCCAGCAGCCTTCAGGATACGCAGTATTTT.

J is TRBJ1-4 and V is TRBV7-9; D remains ambiguous. Germline assignment: CDR1 SEHNR and CDR2 FQNEAQ (reference sequence). The CDR3 length is 11 residues. V was clipped by 1 base and J by 12 bases, with 6 bases between them. The CDR3 loop is CASSLDGELFF. DNA for the CDR3: TGTGCCAGCAGCTTAGATGGAGAACTGTTTTTT.

The V call is TRBV4-3, the J call TRBJ1-3; weak D call: TRBD1 (5 bases). The V gene lost 3 bases and the J gene lost 4 bases, with 16 bases spanning the gap. Germline CDR1 reads LGHNA; CDR2 reads YSLEER. This CDR3 is built from 16 residues. This CDR3 is CASSHKTETVGNTIYF. The CDR3 DNA sequence: TGCGCCAGCAGCCACAAGACAGAGACTGTCGGAAACACCATATATTTT.

V usage is TRBV5-1 and J usage is TRBJ2-6; D remains ambiguous. Trimming stripped 3 bases from V and 0 bases from J, with 7 bases between. Germline lookup yields CDR1 SGHRS and CDR2 YFSETQ. The CDR3 sequence is 15 residues long. The CDR3 region is CASSSTGSGANVLTF. The CDR3 region has the DNA TGCGCCAGCAGCTCGACGGGCTCTGGGGCCAACGTCCTGACTTTC. The whole variable domain, filled in from reference TRBV5-1 and TRBJ2-6, reads KAGVTQTPRYLIKTRGQQVTLSCSPISGHRSVSWYQQTPGQGLQFLFEYFSETQRNKGNFPGRFSGRQFSNSRSEMNVSTLELGDSALYLCASSSTGSGANVLTFGAGSRLTVL.

The J gene is TRBJ2-1, the V gene TRBV7-9; 10 nucleotides line up with TRBD2. This CDR3 contains 14 residues. Trimming took 3 bases from V and 5 from J; bases not matched to a gene: 1. The germline CDR1 and CDR2 sequences are SEHNR and FQNEAQ (reference sequence). The CDR3 loop reads CASSLGTSDNEQFF. For the CDR3, the DNA is TGTGCCAGCAGCTTGGGGACTAGCGACAATGAGCAGTTCTTC.

V gene TRBV19 combines with J gene TRBJ1-1, with TRBD1 as a possible D gene (5 bases). The CDR3 sequence is 13 residues long. Trimming took 5 bases from V and 2 from J, leaving 9 bases between them. From germline, CDR1 is LNHDA and CDR2 SQIVND (reference sequence). The CDR3: CASSVDRNTEAFF. In DNA, the CDR3 is TGTGCCAGTAGTGTCGACAGAAACACTGAAGCTTTCTTT.

The V call is TRBV4-3, the J call TRBJ2-1; weak D call: TRBD2 (6 bases). This CDR3 spans 18 amino acids. Trimming cost V 0 bases and J 8 bases, with 23 bases left between them. Germline V gene sequence: CDR1 LGHNA, CDR2 YSLEER. The DNA of the CDR3 is TGCGCCAGCAGCCAAGAAGCTATGATTATTCGGGGGTTGGATGAGCAGTTCTTC. Translated: CASSQEAMIIRGLDEQFF.

The J gene is TRBJ2-2, the V gene TRBV5-1; TRBD2 matches 8 bases. The CDR3 consists of 16 residues. The ends lost 1 base at V and 4 bases at J; junction bases unmatched: 6. CDR1 SGHRS and CDR2 YFSETQ come from the germline V gene. DNA of the CDR3: TGCGCCAGCAGCTTGAACGGGGGGGCCCCCACCGGGGAGCTGTTTTTT. As protein: CASSLNGGAPTGELFF.

The chain couples TRBV4-3 to TRBJ1-6; the match to TRBD1 covers 7 bases. Germline V gene sequence: CDR1 LGHNA, CDR2 YSLEER. Trimming took 1 base from V and 5 from J; bases not matched to a gene: 5. This CDR3 region has 16 residues. CDR3 nucleotide sequence: TGCGCCAGCAGCCAAGCAGACAGGGCTCATAATTCACCCCTCCACTTT. It encodes CASSQADRAHNSPLHF.

The chain carries TRBV5-4 and TRBJ2-1; 8 bases agree with TRBD2. The CDR3 runs to 14 residues. The V segment lost 3 bases and the J segment 6 bases; nucleotides outside the gene matches: 5. CDR1 is SGHNT, CDR2 YYREEE, per germline (reference sequence). The DNA for the CDR3 is TGTGCCAGCAGCTCCCGGACTAGCAGCAATGAGCAGTTCTTC. Amino acid sequence: CASSSRTSSNEQFF.

The V gene is TRBV28, the J gene TRBJ1-5, with 7 nucleotides matching TRBD1. CDR1 is MDHEN and CDR2 is SYDVKM in the germline V gene. This CDR3 has 14 amino acids. V trimming: 6 bases; J trimming: 7 bases; junction bases outside the gene matches: 9. In DNA form, the CDR3 reads TGTGCCAGCAGATTGACAGGGTTGGGCCAGCCCCAGCATTTT. Protein product: CASRLTGLGQPQHF.

The chain employs TRBV6-5 and TRBJ2-1; TRBD2 agrees at 15 bases. The CDR3 loop spans 16 amino acids. V shed 0 bases, J shed 7 bases, and the junction held 1 base outside the gene matches. Per the germline V gene, CDR1 is MNHEY and CDR2 is SVGAGI. The CDR3 protein is CASSYSGTSGRNEQFF. In DNA, the CDR3 is TGTGCCAGCAGTTACTCCGGGACTAGCGGGAGGAATGAGCAGTTCTTC.